Each of the 7 T cell receptor beta chains below was sequenced from the same sample in a study of T cell responses to AZD1222 COVID-19 vaccine. TCRdb keeps only in-frame clones here, not all; method: immunoSEQ multiplex PCR. The data contain roughly 100,000 clones, approximately 89% of them singletons. Specimen: peripheral blood, collected on day 0 of AZD1222 vaccination. All receptors come from an adult in good health.

The chain employs TRBV29-1 and TRBJ2-7; 8 bases map to TRBD2. CDR1 and CDR2 from the germline V gene are SQVTM and ANQGSEA. The CDR3 length is 11 residues. V shed 5 bases, J shed 7 bases, and the junction held 4 bases outside the gene matches. CDR3 coding DNA: TGCAGCGTTCAGACTAGCGTAGAGCAGTACTTC. Translation: CSVQTSVEQYF.

The rearrangement links TRBV4-1 to TRBJ2-7; 8 nucleotides align to TRBD1. V trimming: 1 base; J trimming: 0 bases; junction bases outside the gene matches: 11. The germline V gene has CDR1 MGHRA and CDR2 YSYEKL. The CDR3 consists of 18 residues. The CDR3 nucleotides are TGCGCCAGCAGCCAAGGGGTGTCAGGGGGCACAACCTCCTACGAGCAGTACTTC. Its translation is CASSQGVSGGTTSYEQYF.

The chain is built from TRBV28 and TRBJ2-7; TRBD2 might be the D (7 bases). V lost 4 bases and J lost 5, with 21 bases in between. The germline V gene encodes CDR1 MDHEN and CDR2 SYDVKM. CDR3 length equals 16 residues. The CDR3: CASSSVRGGGVNEQYF. The CDR3 DNA sequence: TGTGCCAGCAGTTCAGTTAGGGGGGGTGGGGTCAACGAGCAGTACTTC.

This chain links TRBV27 with TRBJ1-4; D remains ambiguous. Germline CDR1 is MNHEY and CDR2 is SMNVEV (reference sequence). The CDR3 runs to 15 residues. V was trimmed by 4 bases and J by 0 bases, leaving 9 bases between them. The CDR3 here is CASSSITATNEKLFF. The CDR3 DNA follows: TGTGCCAGCAGTTCCATCACAGCAACTAATGAAAAACTGTTTTTT. Looking up the rest from reference TRBV27 and TRBJ1-4 gives the full variable domain: EAQVTQNPRYLITVTGKKLTVTCSQNMNHEYMSWYRQDPGLGLRQIYYSMNVEVTDKGDVPEGYKVSRKEKRNFPLILESPSPNQTSLYFCASSSITATNEKLFFGSGTQLSVL.

The V gene is TRBV5-1, the J gene TRBJ2-3; 12 bases align to TRBD2. Trimming removed 5 bases from V and 4 bases from J; junction bases left unmatched: 2. The CDR3 contains 14 residues. The V gene's germline CDR1 is SGHRS and CDR2 YFSETQ. Written as DNA, the CDR3 is TGCGCCAGCAGGCGACTAGCGGGAGCAGATACGCAGTATTTT. Its protein product is CASRRLAGADTQYF.

The rearrangement uses TRBV19 and TRBJ1-1; 9 bases match TRBD1. Unmatched junction bases numbered 7, after V lost 2 bases and J lost 6 bases. The length of the CDR3 is 15 residues. CDR1 LNHDA and CDR2 SQIVND come from the germline V gene (reference sequence). CDR3 amino acids: CASSIPTGGEAEAFF. CDR3 nucleotides: TGTGCCAGTAGTATACCAACAGGGGGCGAGGCTGAAGCTTTCTTT.

The rearrangement links TRBV4-2 to TRBJ1-4; the D gene is possibly TRBD1 (6 bases). V lost 0 bases and J 6 bases, leaving 14 bases between the germline ends. The CDR3 runs 16 residues. Per germline, CDR1 LGHNA and CDR2 YNFKEQ. CDR3 sequence (DNA): TGTGCCAGCAGCCAAGAATCGCGGGGGGCCTATGAAAAACTGTTTTTT. It yields the protein CASSQESRGAYEKLFF.